The source of this TCR beta chain is a study of shared clonotypes between healthy human individuals. Study background: The study enrolled a couple of women and three men aged 18 to 49.

Study-level points and caveats: A handful of donors shared approximately 5% of their naive CD4 clonotypes. Generation probability values for non-shared clonotypes were lower than those for clonotypes shared by all four donors. The study generally estimated greater richness for naive than memory subsets.

Data came from immunoSEQ multiplex PCR; TCRdb stores just in-frame clones and leaves some out. This table has some 2.1 million clones, roughly 93% appearing once. With regard to this clone: Its matching antigen is unknown.

V trimming: 2 bases; J trimming: 0 bases; junction bases outside the gene matches: 15. The CDR3 covers 20 residues. Per the germline V gene, CDR1 is SGDLS and CDR2 is YYNGEE. In the naive CD8 group, cells lacked CD45RO and were positively selected for CCR7, so terminally differentiated effector memory CD45RA+ cells were left out. The TCR was taken from a young man in good health. Some clones in this sample may be carry-over from other donors' samples. The sequenced material came from naive CD8+ T cells from PBMCs. This sequence joins TRBV9 and TRBJ2-1, with 9 nucleotides matching TRBD1. The CDR3 DNA follows: TGTGCCAGCAGCGTGATACCGGGACAGGGCTCAATCCACTCCTACAATGAGCAGTTCTTC. It translates to CASSVIPGQGSIHSYNEQFF.